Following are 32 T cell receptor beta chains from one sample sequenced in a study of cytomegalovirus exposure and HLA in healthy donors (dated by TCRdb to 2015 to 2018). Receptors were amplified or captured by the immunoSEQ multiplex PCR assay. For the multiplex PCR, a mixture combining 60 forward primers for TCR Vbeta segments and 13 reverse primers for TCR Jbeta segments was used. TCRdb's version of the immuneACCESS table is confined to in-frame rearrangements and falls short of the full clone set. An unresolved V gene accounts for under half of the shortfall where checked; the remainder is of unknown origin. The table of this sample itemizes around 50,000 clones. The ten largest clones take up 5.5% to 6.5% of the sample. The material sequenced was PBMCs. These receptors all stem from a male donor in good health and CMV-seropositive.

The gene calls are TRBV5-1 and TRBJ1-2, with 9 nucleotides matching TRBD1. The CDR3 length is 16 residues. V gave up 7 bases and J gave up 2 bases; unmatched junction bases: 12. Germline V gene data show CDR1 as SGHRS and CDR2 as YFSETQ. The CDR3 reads CASSKDRGSQNYGYTF. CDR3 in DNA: TGCGCCAGCTCGAAGGACAGGGGATCTCAGAACTATGGCTACACCTTC.

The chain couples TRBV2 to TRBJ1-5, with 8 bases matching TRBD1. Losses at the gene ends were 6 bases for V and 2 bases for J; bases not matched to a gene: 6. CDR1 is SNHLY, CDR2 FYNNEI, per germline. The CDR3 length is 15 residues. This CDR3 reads CASRRDRQGNQPQHF. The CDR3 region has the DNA TGTGCCAGCAGGAGGGACAGGCAGGGCAATCAGCCCCAGCATTTT.

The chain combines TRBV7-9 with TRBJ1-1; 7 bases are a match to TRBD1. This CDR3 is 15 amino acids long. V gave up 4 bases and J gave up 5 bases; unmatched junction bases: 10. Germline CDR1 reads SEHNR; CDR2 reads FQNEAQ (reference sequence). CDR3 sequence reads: CASSSTLAGGTEAFF. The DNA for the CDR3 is TGTGCCAGCAGCTCCACTCTGGCAGGGGGGACTGAAGCTTTCTTT.

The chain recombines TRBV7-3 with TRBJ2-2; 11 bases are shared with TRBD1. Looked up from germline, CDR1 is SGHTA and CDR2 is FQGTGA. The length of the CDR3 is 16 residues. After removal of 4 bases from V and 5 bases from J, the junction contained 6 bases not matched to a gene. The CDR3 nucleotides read TGTGCCAGCAGCTCCCCCGGGACAGGGGGGACCGGGGAGCTGTTTTTT. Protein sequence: CASSSPGTGGTGELFF.

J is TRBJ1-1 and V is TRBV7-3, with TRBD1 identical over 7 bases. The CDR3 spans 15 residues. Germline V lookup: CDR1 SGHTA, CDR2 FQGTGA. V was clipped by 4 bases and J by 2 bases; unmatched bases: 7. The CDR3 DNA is TGTGCCAGCAGCTCCTTCGGAGGGGGCAACACTGAAGCTTTCTTT. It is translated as CASSSFGGGNTEAFF. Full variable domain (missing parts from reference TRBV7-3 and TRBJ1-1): GAGVSQTPSNKVTEKGKYVELRCDPISGHTALYWYRQSLGQGPEFLIYFQGTGAADDSGLPNDRFFAVRPEGSVSTLKIQRTERGDSAVYLCASSSFGGGNTEAFFGQGTRLTVV.

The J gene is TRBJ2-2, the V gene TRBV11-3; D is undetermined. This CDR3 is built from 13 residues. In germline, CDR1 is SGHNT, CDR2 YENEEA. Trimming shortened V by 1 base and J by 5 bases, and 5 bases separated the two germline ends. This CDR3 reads CASSLAGTGELFF. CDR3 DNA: TGTGCCAGCAGCTTAGCCGGGACCGGGGAGCTGTTTTTT.

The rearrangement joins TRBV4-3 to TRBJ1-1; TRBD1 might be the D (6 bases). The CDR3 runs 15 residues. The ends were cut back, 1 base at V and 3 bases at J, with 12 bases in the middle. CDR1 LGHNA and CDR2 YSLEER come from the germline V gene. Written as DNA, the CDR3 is TGCGCCAGCAGCCAAGGTAGGGGGACCCACACTGAAGCTTTCTTT. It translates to CASSQGRGTHTEAFF.

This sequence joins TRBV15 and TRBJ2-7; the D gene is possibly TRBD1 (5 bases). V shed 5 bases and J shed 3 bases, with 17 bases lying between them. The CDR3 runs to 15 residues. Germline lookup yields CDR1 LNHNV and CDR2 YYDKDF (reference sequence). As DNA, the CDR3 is TGTGCCACCAGCGAGCGTCAGGGATGGAACTACGAGCAGTACTTC. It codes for CATSERQGWNYEQYF.

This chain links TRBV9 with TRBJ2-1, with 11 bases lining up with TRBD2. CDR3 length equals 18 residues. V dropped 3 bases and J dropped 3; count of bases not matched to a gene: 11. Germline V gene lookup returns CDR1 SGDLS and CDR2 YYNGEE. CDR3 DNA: TGTGCCAGCAGCGCTTCCCGTAGCGGGGGGGATCACTACAATGAGCAGTTCTTC. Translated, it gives CASSASRSGGDHYNEQFF.

DNA for the CDR3: TGTGCCAGCAGCTTAGGGACAGGGACCTCCTACGAGCAGTACTTC. It is translated as CASSLGTGTSYEQYF. V usage is TRBV7-8 and J usage is TRBJ2-7, with 8 bases aligning to TRBD1. Germline values: CDR1 SGHVS, CDR2 FQNEAQ. Trimming cost V 1 base and J 0 bases; bases outside gene matches: 2. There are 15 residues in the CDR3.

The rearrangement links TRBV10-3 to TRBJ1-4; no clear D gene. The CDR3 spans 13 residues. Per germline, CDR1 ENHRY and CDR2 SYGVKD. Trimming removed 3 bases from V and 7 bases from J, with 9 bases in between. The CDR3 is CAISEQSSEKLFF. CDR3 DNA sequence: TGTGCCATCAGTGAACAGTCCTCTGAAAAACTGTTTTTT.

The CDR3 loop is CASRDTANTGELFF. CDR3 nucleotide sequence: TGTGCCAGCAGAGATACAGCGAACACCGGGGAGCTGTTTTTT. This sequence joins TRBV9 and TRBJ2-2; D not resolved. Germline CDR1 and CDR2: SGDLS and YYNGEE. V lost 5 bases and J lost 0, with 8 bases in between. CDR3 length: 14 residues.

For the CDR3, the DNA is TGTGCCAGCAGCTTAGCTAAGACTAGCGGCCAAGAGACCCAGTACTTC. Translated: CASSLAKTSGQETQYF. V usage is TRBV7-9 and J usage is TRBJ2-5; 9 bases are shared with TRBD2. Germline CDR1 is SEHNR and CDR2 is FQNEAQ (reference sequence). The CDR3 consists of 16 residues. V dropped 0 bases and J dropped 1; count of bases not matched to a gene: 3.

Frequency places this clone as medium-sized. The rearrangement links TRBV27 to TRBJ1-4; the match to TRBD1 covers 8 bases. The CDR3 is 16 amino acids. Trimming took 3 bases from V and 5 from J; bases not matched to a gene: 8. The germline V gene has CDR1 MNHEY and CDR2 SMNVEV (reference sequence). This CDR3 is CASSFQPGGQNEKLFF. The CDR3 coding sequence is TGTGCCAGCAGTTTCCAACCAGGGGGCCAGAATGAAAAACTGTTTTTT.

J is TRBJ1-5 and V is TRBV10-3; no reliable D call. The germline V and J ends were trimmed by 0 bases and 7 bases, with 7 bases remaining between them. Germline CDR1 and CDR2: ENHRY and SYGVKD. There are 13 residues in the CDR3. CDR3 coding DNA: TGTGCCATCAGTGAGTCAGCGGGGCAGCCCCAGCATTTT. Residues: CAISESAGQPQHF.

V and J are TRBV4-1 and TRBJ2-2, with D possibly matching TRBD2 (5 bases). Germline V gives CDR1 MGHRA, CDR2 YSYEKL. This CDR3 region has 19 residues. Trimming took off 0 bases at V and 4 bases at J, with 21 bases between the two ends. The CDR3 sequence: CASSQDSAGRGLVTGELFF. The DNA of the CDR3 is TGCGCCAGCAGCCAAGATTCGGCAGGCCGGGGATTGGTCACCGGGGAGCTGTTTTTT.

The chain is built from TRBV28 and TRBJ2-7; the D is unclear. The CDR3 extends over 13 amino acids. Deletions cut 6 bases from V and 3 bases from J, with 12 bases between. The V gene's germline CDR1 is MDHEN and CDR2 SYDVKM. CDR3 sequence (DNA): TGTGCCAGCAGGAACCCGTCAGGCTACGAGCAGTACTTC. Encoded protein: CASRNPSGYEQYF.

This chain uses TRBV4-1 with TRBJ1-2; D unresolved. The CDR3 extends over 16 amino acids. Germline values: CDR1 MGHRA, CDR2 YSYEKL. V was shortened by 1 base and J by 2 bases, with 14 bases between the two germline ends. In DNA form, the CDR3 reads TGCGCCAGCAGCCAAGGTCGTGGCGGGCGGAACTATGGCTACACCTTC. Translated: CASSQGRGGRNYGYTF.

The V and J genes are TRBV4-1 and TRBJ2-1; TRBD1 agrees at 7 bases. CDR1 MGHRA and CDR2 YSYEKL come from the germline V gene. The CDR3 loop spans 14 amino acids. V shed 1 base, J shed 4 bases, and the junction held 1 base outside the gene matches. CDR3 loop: CASSQARGYNEQFF. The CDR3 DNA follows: TGCGCCAGCAGCCAAGCCAGGGGGTACAATGAGCAGTTCTTC.

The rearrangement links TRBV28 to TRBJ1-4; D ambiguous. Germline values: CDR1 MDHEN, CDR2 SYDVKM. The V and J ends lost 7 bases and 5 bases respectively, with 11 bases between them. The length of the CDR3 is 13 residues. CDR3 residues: CASTPGRNEKLFF. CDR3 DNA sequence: TGTGCCAGCACCCCAGGAAGAAATGAAAAACTGTTTTTT.

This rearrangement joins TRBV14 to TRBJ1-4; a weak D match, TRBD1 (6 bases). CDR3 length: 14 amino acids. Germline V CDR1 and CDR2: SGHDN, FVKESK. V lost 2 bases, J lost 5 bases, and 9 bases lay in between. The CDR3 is CASSQRTANEKLFF. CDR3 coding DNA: TGTGCCAGCAGCCAAAGGACAGCAAATGAAAAACTGTTTTTT.

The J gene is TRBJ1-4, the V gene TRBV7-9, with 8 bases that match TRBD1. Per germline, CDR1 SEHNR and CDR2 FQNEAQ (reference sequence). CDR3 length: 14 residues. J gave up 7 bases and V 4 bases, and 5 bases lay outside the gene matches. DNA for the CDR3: TGTGCCAGCAGCTCCGGACAGGGCGGTGAAAAACTGTTTTTT. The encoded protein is CASSSGQGGEKLFF. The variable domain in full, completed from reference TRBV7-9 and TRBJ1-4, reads DTGVSQNPRHKITKRGQNVTFRCDPISEHNRLYWYRQTLGQGPEFLTYFQNEAQLEKSRLLSDRFSAERPKGSFSTLEIQRTEQGDSAMYLCASSSGQGGEKLFFGSGTQLSVL.

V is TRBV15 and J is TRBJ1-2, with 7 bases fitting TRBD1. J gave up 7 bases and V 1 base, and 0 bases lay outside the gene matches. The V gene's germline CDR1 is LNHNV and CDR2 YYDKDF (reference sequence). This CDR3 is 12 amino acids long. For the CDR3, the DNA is TGTGCCACCAGCAGAGCAGGGGGTGGCTACACCTTC. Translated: CATSRAGGGYTF.

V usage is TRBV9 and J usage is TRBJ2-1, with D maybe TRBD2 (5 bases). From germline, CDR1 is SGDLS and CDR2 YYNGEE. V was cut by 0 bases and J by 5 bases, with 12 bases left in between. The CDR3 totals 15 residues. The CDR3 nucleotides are TGTGCCAGCAGCGTAGCTGTAGGAGGACACAATGAGCAGTTCTTC. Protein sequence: CASSVAVGGHNEQFF.

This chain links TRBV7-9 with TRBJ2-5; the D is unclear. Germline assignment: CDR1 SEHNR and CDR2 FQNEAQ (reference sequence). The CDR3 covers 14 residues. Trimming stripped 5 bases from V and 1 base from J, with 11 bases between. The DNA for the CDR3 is TGTGCCAGCAGCGCCCTCCCGGGCCAAGAGACCCAGTACTTC. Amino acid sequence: CASSALPGQETQYF.

The DNA for the CDR3 is TGTGCCAGCAGTTCACGGGGGACCCCCACAGATACGCAGTATTTT. Translation gives CASSSRGTPTDTQYF. V usage is TRBV27 and J usage is TRBJ2-3; D is possibly TRBD2 (6 bases). This CDR3 is built from 15 residues. V shed 4 bases and J shed 2 bases, with 13 bases lying between them. Germline CDR1 MNHEY, CDR2 SMNVEV (reference sequence).

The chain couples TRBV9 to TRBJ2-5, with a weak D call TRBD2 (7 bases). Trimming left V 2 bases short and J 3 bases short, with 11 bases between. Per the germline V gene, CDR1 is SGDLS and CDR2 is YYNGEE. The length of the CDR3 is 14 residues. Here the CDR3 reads CASSVAGAEETQYF. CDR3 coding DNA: TGTGCCAGCAGCGTTGCGGGGGCGGAAGAGACCCAGTACTTC. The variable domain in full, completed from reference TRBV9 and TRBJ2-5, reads DSGVTQTPKHLITATGQRVTLRCSPRSGDLSVYWYQQSLDQGLQFLIQYYNGEERAKGNILERFSAQQFPDLHSELNLSSLELGDSALYFCASSVAGAEETQYFGPGTRLLVL.

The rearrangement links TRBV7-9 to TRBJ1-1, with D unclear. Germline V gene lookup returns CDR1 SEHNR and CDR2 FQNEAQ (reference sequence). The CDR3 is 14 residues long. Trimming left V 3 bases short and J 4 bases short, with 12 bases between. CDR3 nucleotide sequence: TGTGCCAGCAGCTTCCCTCCACGCGTCACTGAAGCTTTCTTT. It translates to CASSFPPRVTEAFF.

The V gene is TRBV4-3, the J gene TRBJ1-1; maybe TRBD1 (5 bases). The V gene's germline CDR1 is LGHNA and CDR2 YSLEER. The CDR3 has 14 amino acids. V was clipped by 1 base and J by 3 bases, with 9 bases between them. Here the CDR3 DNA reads TGCGCCAGCAGCCAAGGACAGTTCGACACTGAAGCTTTCTTT. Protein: CASSQGQFDTEAFF.

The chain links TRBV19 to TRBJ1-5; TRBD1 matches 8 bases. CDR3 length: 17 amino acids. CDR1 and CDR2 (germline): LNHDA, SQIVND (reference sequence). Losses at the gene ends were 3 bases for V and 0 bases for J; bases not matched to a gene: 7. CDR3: CASSIRQGAFSNQPQHF. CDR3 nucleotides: TGTGCCAGTAGTATTAGGCAGGGGGCGTTTAGCAATCAGCCCCAGCATTTT.

The CDR3 here is CASSLSTGVGGYTF. Here the CDR3 DNA reads TGCGCCAGCAGCTTGTCGACAGGGGTGGGCGGCTACACCTTC. The chain joins TRBV5-1 to TRBJ1-2; 8 nucleotides align to TRBD1. Germline lookup yields CDR1 SGHRS and CDR2 YFSETQ. The CDR3 is made up of 14 amino acids. The ends lost 1 base at V and 8 bases at J; junction bases unmatched: 7.

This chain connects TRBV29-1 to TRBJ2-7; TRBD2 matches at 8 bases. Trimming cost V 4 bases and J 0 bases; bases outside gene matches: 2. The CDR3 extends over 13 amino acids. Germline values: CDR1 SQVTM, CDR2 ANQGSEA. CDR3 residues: CSVAGGDSYEQYF. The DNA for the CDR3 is TGCAGCGTTGCGGGAGGGGACTCCTACGAGCAGTACTTC.